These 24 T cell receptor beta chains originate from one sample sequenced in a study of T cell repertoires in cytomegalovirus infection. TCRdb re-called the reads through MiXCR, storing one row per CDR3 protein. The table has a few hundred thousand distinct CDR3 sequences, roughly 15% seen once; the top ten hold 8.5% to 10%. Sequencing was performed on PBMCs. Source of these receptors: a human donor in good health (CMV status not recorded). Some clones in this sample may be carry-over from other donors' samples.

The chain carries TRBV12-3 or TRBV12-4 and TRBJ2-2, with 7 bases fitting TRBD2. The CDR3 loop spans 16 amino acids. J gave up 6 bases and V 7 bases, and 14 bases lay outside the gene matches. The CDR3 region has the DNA TGTGCCAGCACCCGGCGGGGGATACTGGGGGCCGGGGAGCTGTTTTTT. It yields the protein CASTRRGILGAGELFF.

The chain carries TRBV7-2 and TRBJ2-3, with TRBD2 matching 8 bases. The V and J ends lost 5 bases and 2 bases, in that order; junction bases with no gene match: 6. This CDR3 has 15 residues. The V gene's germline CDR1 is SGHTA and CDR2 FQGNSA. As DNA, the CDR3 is TGTGCCAGCAGCCGACAGCGGGGGTCCACAGATACGCAGTATTTT. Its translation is CASSRQRGSTDTQYF.

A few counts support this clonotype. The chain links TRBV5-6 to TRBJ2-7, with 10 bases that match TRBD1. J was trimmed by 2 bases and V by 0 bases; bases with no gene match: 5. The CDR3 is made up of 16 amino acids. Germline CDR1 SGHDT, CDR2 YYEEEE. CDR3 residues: CASSLGVGQGAYEQYF. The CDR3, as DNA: TGTGCCAGCAGCTTGGGGGTCGGACAGGGGGCCTACGAGCAGTACTTC.

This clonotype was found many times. This CDR3 reads CASSFFPTSFYEQFF. DNA of the CDR3: TGTGCCAGCAGCTTTTTCCCGACTAGTTTCTATGAGCAGTTCTTC. J is TRBJ2-1 and V is TRBV7-2, with TRBD2 as a possible D gene (6 bases). The CDR3 spans 15 residues. CDR1 is SGHTA and CDR2 is FQGNSA in the germline V gene. Trimming pared 3 bases from V and 8 bases from J, leaving 17 bases between. The full variable domain, its missing parts supplied by reference TRBV7-2 and TRBJ2-1, is GAGVSQSPSNKVTEKGKDVELRCDPISGHTALYWYRQSLGQGLEFLIYFQGNSAPDKSGLPSDRFSAERTGGSVSTLTIQRTQQEDSAVYLCASSFFPTSFYEQFFGPGTRLTVL.

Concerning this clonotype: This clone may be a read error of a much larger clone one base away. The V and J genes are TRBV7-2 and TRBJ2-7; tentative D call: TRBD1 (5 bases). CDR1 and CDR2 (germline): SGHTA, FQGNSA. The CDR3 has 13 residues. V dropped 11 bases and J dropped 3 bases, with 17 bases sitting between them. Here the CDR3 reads CAGGPTAYYEQYF. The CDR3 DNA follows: TGTGCCGGCGGCCCGACAGCTTACTACGAGCAGTACTTC.

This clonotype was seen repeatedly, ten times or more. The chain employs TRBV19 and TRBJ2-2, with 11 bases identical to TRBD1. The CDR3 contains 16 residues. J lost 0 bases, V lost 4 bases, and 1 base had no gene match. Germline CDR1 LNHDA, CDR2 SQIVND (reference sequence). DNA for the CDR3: TGTGCCAGTAGTAAGGGACAGGGGGCGAACACCGGGGAGCTGTTTTTT. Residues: CASSKGQGANTGELFF.

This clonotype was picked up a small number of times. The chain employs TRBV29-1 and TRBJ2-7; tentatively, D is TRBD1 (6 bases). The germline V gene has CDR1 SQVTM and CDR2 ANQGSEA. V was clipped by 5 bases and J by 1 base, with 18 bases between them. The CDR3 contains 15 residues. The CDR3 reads CSVKQGLDPSYEQYF. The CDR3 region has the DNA TGCAGCGTTAAACAGGGTCTCGACCCTTCCTACGAGCAGTACTTC.

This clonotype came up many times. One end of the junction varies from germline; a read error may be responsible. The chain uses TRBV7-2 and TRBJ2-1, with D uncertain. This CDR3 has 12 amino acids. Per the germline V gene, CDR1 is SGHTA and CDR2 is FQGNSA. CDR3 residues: CASSLAVNEQFF. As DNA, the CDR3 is TGTGCCAGCAGTTTAGCTGTGAATGAGCAGTTCTTC.

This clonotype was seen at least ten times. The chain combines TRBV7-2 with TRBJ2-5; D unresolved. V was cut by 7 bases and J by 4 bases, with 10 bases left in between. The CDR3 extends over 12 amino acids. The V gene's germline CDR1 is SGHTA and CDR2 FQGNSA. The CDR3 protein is CASTRPLETQYF. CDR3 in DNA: TGTGCCAGCACCCGACCTTTAGAGACCCAGTACTTC.

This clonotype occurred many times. The CDR3 DNA follows: TGTGCCAGCAGCTTTCGGTCTAGCGGGGGGATCTGGACAGATACGCAGTATTTT. Protein sequence: CASSFRSSGGIWTDTQYF. The chain employs TRBV5-6 and TRBJ2-3, with 11 bases aligning to TRBD2. This CDR3 contains 18 residues. Germline V lookup: CDR1 SGHDT, CDR2 YYEEEE. V lost 2 bases and J lost 3; bases outside the gene matches: 11.

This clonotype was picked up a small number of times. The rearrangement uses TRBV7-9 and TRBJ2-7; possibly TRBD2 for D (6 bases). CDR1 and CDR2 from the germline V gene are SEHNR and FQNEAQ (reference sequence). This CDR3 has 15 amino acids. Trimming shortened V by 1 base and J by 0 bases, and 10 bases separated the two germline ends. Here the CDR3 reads CASSLVARGSYEQYF. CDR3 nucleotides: TGTGCCAGCAGCTTAGTGGCGCGGGGCTCCTACGAGCAGTACTTC. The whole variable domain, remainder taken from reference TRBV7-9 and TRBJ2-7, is DTGVSQNPRHKITKRGQNVTFRCDPISEHNRLYWYRQTLGQGPEFLTYFQNEAQLEKSRLLSDRFSAERPKGSFSTLEIQRTEQGDSAMYLCASSLVARGSYEQYFGPGTRLTVT.

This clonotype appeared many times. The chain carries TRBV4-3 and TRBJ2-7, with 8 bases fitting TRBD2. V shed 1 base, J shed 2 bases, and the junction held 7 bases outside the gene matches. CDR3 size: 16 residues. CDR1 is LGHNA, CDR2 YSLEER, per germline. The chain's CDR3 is CASSQGRGSGAYEQYF. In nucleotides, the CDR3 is TGCGCCAGCAGCCAAGGGAGGGGTAGCGGGGCCTACGAGCAGTACTTC.

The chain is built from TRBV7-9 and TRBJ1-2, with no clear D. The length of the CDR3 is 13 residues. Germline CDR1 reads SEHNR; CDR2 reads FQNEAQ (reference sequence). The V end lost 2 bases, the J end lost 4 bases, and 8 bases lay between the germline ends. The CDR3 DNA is TGTGCCAGCAGCTTAAACCCCTCCTATGGCTACACCTTC. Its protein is CASSLNPSYGYTF.

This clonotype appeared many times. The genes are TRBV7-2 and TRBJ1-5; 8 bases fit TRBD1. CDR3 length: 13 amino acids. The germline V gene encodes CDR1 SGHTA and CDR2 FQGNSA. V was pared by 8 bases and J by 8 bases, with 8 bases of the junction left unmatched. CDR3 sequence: CASRRQGSEPQHF. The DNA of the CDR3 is TGTGCCAGCCGCAGACAGGGGTCAGAGCCCCAGCATTTT.

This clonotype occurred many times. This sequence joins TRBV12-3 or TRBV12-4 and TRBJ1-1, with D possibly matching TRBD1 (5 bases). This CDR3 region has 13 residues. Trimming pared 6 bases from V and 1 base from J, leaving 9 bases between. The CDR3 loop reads CASRPTENTEAFF. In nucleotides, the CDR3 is TGTGCCAGCAGACCGACAGAGAACACTGAAGCTTTCTTT.

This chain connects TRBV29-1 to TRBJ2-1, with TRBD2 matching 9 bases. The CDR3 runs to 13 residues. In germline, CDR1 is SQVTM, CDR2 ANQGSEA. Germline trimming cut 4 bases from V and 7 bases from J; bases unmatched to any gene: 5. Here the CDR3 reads CSVGGGAVNEQFF. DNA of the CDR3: TGCAGCGTTGGCGGGGGGGCTGTTAATGAGCAGTTCTTC.

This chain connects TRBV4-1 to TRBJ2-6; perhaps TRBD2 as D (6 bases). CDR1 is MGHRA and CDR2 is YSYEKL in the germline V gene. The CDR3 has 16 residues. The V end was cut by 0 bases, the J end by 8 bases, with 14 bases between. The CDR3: CASSQEGSGRTNVLTF. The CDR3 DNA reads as TGCGCCAGCAGCCAAGAAGGGTCAGGGAGGACCAACGTCCTGACTTTC.

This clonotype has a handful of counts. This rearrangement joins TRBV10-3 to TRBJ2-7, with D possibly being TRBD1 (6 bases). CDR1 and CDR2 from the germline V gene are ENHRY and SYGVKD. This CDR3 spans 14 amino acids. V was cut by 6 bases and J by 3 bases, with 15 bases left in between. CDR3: CAISARDILYEQYF. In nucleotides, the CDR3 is TGTGCCATCAGCGCGAGGGACATACTCTACGAGCAGTACTTC.

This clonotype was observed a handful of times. The CDR3 DNA reads as TGTGCCAGCAGTTTAGCTGGGTCTAGCGGGTTAGGGGCCAACGTCCTGACTTTC. The encoded protein is CASSLAGSSGLGANVLTF. The genes are TRBV28 and TRBJ2-6; 8 nucleotides agree with TRBD2. This CDR3 region has 18 residues. With 2 bases clipped from V and 4 bases from J, the junction kept 10 bases outside the gene matches. Germline assignment: CDR1 MDHEN and CDR2 SYDVKM.

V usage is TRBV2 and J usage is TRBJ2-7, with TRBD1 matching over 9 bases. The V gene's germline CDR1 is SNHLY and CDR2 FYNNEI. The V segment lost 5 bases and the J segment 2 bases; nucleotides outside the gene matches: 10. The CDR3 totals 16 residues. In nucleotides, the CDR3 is TGTGCCAGCAGTCGAGCCCCGGGACAGGGTCCCTACGAGCAGTACTTC. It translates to CASSRAPGQGPYEQYF.

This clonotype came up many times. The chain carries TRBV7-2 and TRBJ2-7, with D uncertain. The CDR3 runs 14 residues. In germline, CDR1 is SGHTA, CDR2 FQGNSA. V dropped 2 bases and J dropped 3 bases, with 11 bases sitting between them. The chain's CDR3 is CASSLSAENYEQYF. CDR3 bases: TGTGCCAGCAGCTTATCCGCAGAAAACTACGAGCAGTACTTC.

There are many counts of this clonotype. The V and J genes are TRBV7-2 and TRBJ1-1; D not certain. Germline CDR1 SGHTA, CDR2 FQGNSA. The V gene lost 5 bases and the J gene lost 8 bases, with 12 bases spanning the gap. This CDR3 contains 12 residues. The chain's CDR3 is CASSQRGLEAFF. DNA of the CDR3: TGTGCCAGCAGCCAACGCGGGTTAGAAGCTTTCTTT.

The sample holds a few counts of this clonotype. The CDR3 loop is CATSRDRGLQTEAFF. For the CDR3, the DNA is TGTGCCACCAGCAGAGATCGGGGACTTCAGACTGAAGCTTTCTTT. The V gene is TRBV15, the J gene TRBJ1-1, with D maybe TRBD1 (5 bases). V lost 0 bases, J lost 5 bases, and 13 bases lay in between. CDR1 is LNHNV and CDR2 is YYDKDF in the germline V gene (reference sequence). The CDR3 has 15 amino acids.

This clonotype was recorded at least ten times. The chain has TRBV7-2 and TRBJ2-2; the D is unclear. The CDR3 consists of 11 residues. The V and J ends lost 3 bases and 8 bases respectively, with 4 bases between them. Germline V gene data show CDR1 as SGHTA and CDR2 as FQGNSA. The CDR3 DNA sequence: TGTGCCAGCAGCTTGAAGGGGGAGCTGTTTTTT. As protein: CASSLKGELFF.